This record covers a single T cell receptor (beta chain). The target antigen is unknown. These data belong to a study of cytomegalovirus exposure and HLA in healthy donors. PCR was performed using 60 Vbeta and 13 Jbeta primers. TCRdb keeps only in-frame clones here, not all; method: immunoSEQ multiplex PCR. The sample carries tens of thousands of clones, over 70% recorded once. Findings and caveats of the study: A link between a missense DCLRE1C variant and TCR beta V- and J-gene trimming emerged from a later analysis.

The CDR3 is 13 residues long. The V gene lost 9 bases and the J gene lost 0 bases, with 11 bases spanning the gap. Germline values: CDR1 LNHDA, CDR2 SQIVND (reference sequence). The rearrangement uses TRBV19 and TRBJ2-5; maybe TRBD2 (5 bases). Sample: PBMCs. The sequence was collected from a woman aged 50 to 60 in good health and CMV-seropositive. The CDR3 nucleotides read TGTGCCAGCGCCGAGGGTTACCAAGAGACCCAGTACTTC. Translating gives CASAEGYQETQYF. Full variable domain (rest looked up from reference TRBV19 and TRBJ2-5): DGGITQSPKYLFRKEGQNVTLSCEQNLNHDAMYWYRQDPGQGLRLIYYSQIVNDFQKGDIAEGYSVSREKKESFPLTVTSAQKNPTAFYLCASAEGYQETQYFGPGTRLLVL.